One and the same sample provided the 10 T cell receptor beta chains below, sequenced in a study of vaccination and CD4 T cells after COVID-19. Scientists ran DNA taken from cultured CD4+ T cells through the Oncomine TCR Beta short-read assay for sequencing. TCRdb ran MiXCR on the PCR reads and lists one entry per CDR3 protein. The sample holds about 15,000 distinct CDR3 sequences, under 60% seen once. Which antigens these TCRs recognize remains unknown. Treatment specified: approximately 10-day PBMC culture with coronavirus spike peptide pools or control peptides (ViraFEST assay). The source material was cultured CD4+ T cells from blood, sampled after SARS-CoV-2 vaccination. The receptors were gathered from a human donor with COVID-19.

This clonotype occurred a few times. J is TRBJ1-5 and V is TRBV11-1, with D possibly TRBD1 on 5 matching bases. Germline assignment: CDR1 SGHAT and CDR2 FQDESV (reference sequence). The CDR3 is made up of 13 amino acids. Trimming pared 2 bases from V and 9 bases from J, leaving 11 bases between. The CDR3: CASSLLRGPPQHF. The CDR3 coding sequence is TGTGCCAGCAGCTTATTAAGGGGCCCGCCCCAGCATTTT.

As DNA, the CDR3 is TGTGCCGCAGACAGACCGAGCTCTGGAAACACCATATATTTT. Translated: CAADRPSSGNTIYF. The V gene is TRBV2, the J gene TRBJ1-3; maybe TRBD1 (5 bases). This CDR3 spans 14 amino acids. From germline, CDR1 is SNHLY and CDR2 FYNNEI. Trimming stripped 11 bases from V and 0 bases from J, with 14 bases between.

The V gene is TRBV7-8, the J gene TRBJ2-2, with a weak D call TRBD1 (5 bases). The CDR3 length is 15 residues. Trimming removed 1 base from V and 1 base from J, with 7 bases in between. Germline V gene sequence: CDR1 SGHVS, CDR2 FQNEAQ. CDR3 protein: CASSLVRGNTGELFF. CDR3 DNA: TGTGCCAGCAGCTTAGTAAGGGGGAACACCGGGGAGCTGTTTTTT.

Here the CDR3 reads CSARDLRTGAYEQYF. The CDR3 nucleotides read TGCAGTGCTAGAGATCTTCGGACAGGGGCCTACGAGCAGTACTTC. This chain uses TRBV20-1 with TRBJ2-7; 9 bases agree with TRBD1. Per the germline V gene, CDR1 is DFQATT and CDR2 is SNEGSKA (reference sequence). CDR3 size: 15 residues. Trimming cost V 0 bases and J 2 bases; bases outside gene matches: 5.

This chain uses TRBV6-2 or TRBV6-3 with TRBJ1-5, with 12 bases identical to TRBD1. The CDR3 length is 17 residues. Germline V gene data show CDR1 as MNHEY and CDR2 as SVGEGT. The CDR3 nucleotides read TGTGCGACTATCCGGGACAGGGGGCTTAAGAGCAATCAGCCCCAGCATTTT. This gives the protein CATIRDRGLKSNQPQHF.

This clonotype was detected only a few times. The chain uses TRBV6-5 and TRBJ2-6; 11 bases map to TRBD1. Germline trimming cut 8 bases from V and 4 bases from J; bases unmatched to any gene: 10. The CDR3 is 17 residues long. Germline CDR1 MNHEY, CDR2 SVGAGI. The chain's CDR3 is CASRSGQGALGANVLTF. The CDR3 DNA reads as TGTGCCAGCCGTTCCGGACAGGGGGCGCTCGGGGCCAACGTCCTGACTTTC.

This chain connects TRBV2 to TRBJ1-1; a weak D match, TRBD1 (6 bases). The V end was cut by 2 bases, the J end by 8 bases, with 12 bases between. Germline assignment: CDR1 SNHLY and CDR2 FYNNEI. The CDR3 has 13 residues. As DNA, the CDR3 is TGTGCCAGCAGTGAATATCGGCAGGGGGAAGCTTTCTTT. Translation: CASSEYRQGEAFF.

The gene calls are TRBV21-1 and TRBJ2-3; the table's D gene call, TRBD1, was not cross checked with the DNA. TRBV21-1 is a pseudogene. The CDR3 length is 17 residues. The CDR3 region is CASREPPDRGQTDTQYF. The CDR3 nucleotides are TGTGCCAGCAGGGAACCTCCTGACAGGGGGCAAACAGATACGCAGTATTTT.

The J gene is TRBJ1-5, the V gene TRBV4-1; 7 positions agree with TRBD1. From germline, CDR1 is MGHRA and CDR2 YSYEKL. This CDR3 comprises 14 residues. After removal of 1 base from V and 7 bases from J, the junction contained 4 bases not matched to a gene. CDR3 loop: CASSQGQGRQPQHF. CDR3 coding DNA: TGCGCCAGCAGCCAAGGACAGGGTCGACAGCCCCAGCATTTT.

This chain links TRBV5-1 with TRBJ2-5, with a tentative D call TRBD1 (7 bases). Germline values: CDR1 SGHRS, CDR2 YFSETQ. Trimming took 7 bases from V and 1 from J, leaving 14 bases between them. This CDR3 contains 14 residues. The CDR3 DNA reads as TGCGCCAGCGGCCAGGGGGGAACCCAAGAGACCCAGTACTTC. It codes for CASGQGGTQETQYF.